This T cell receptor beta chain was recorded in a study of PD-L1 blockade in urothelial cancer (TCRdb year 2017). Study-level background: All patients started therapy around 2014 and received atezolizumab 1,200 mg intravenously every 3 weeks. Just over 28 patients had pretreatment blood TCR-seq, some 24 had at least one posttreatment blood collection, and some 24 had tumor TCR-seq. An ECOG performance status of 0 or 1 was recorded for the patients, and 0 to 3 prior chemotherapy regimens had been received by the patients. In the same patients who had TCR sequencing, pretreatment tumors also underwent whole exome sequencing and RNA sequencing. About 85% of the 29 patients were males with bladder-origin urothelial cancer, and about 60% of the 29 reported a prior smoking history. Blood samples were analyzed 3 weeks after the start of treatment (second dose) and 6 weeks after the start of treatment. Pretreatment tumor samples, along with matched peripheral blood collected serially before and after atezolizumab treatment, underwent TCR sequencing. The study, an exploratory multi-omic analysis, examined somatic, immune and clinical correlates of response to PD-L1 blockade with atezolizumab in urothelial cancer. Durable clinical benefit was achieved by nine patients and was not achieved by 20 patients. Blood samples gave a median of about 130,000 T cells and under 85,000 unique TCRs, with a median clonality of roughly 0.081. Progression-free survival longer than 6 months counted as durable clinical benefit, and TCR features were additionally tested against both progression-free and overall survival. The study at large found these results: Patients with durable benefit showed greater expansion of tumor-associated TCR clones in peripheral blood 3 weeks after starting treatment (n ≈ 20, p = 0.022). Improved progression-free and overall survival was found to be associated with pretreatment peripheral blood TCR clonality below the median. Because the sample size was small (n ≈ 29) and many of the analyses were exploratory, the results are meant to be hypothesis-generating.

To note about this clone: The clone's antigen remains unknown. One base away there is no much larger clone; base qualities are not given.

The sample's time point label, in plain terms: peripheral blood 6 weeks after treatment start. A cohort of some 29 patients with locally advanced or metastatic urothelial carcinoma, treated at Memorial Sloan Kettering on a trial protocol, was included. Peripheral blood mononuclear cells were collected pretreatment and during treatment, with between 1 and 8 total time points obtained per patient. The Qiagen DNeasy Blood extraction kit was used to purify genomic DNA from total PBMCs and tumor samples. PBMCs were collected pretreatment and during treatment and were isolated and stored as previously described. Each PCR received spiked-in synthetic TCR analog templates so that absolute template abundance could be estimated from read counts. Using the immunoSEQ assay, TCRbeta CDR3 regions were amplified from genomic DNA with bias-controlled V and J gene primers. Rearranged TCRbeta segments were sequenced at approximately 20X coverage. Per the authors' processing: Clustering was used to correct sequencing errors, and CDR3s were annotated against IMGT to assign V, D and J genes. Downstream analyses used only productive TCRbeta rearrangements, leaving out any out-of-frame or stop-codon sequences. To compute clonality, Shannon entropy was normalized by the log of the number of unique productive sequences and then subtracted from one. Fisher's exact test with Benjamini-Hochberg correction, at a threshold of adjusted p below 0.01, was used to find clones that differed between time points or between blood and tumor. The immuneACCESS repertoire file appears here via TCRdb, limited to in-frame rearrangements. These files lack a portion of the clones; in checked studies, under half of the deficit traces to unresolved V genes, and the cause of the others is not known. That table gives V, J and clone size, and the DNA gave D and trimming. Counted in this sample were over 100,000 clones; 85% to 95% of them appeared once. Together, the top ten hold approximately 3.8% of the sample.

At the junction V is shortened by 4 bases and J by 0 bases; bases outside the gene matches: 10. The CDR1 and CDR2 encoded by the germline V gene are SGHRS and YFSETQ. Counted from cysteine to phenylalanine, this CDR3 has 20 amino acids. Only the CDR3 DNA is retained, 60 bases long and in frame from the first base. The source was PBMCs, collected around atezolizumab (anti-PD-L1) treatment. The sequence derives from a man between 60 and 70 years old with urothelial cancer. Recombination connected TRBV5-1 to TRBJ2-1, and 16 junctional nucleotides match TRBD2. In nucleotide form, the sequence is TGCGCCAGCAGCCCGGTAGGGGGACTAGCGGGGGGGGTCTCCTACAATGAGCAGTTCTTC. Its product reads: CASSPVGGLAGGVSYNEQFF. The full variable domain, completed from the reference TRBV5-1 and TRBJ2-1 proteins outside the CDR3, reads KAGVTQTPRYLIKTRGQQVTLSCSPISGHRSVSWYQQTPGQGLQFLFEYFSETQRNKGNFPGRFSGRQFSNSRSEMNVSTLELGDSALYLCASSPVGGLAGGVSYNEQFFGPGTRLTVL.